A single sample gave rise to the 28 T cell receptor beta chains below, sequenced in a study of T cell responses to AZD1222 COVID-19 vaccine listed by TCRdb under 2021. According to the study, the label for this sample's time point signals: baseline before first vaccination. The library was produced with the immunoSEQ multiplex PCR assay. As stored in TCRdb, this immuneACCESS dataset retains in-frame rearrangements with V and J assigned. A fraction of the clones does not appear; measured against another copy, unresolved V genes explain less than half of the discrepancy, and the remainder lacks a known reason. This sample has 65,000 to 85,000 clones in its table, and approximately 84% of those were observed once. Roughly an eighth of the sample belongs to the ten largest clones. The sample here was peripheral blood, taken on day 0 of AZD1222 vaccination. These receptors all stem from an adult in good health.

The gene calls are TRBV10-3 and TRBJ1-3; 7 positions agree with TRBD1. Trimming cost V 8 bases and J 0 bases; bases outside gene matches: 1. Per the germline V gene, CDR1 is ENHRY and CDR2 is SYGVKD. This CDR3 has 13 residues. The CDR3 DNA follows: TGTGCCATCCGGGACAGCTCTGGAAACACCATATATTTT. This codes for CAIRDSSGNTIYF.

This chain uses TRBV9 with TRBJ2-1, with D uncertain. The CDR3 has 15 residues. With 0 bases removed from V and 8 bases from J, the gap between germline ends came to 15 bases. Germline CDR1 reads SGDLS; CDR2 reads YYNGEE. The CDR3 loop is CASSVVGARVDEQFF. The CDR3 DNA is TGTGCCAGCAGCGTAGTCGGAGCCCGTGTGGATGAGCAGTTCTTC.

V is TRBV27 and J is TRBJ1-2; tentatively, D is TRBD1 (6 bases). Trimming cost V 6 bases and J 2 bases, with 13 bases left between them. The CDR3 runs 14 residues. Germline V gives CDR1 MNHEY, CDR2 SMNVEV (reference sequence). CDR3 region: CASSHGGQNYGYTF. CDR3 bases: TGTGCCAGCAGCCATGGGGGGCAAAACTATGGCTACACCTTC.

This clone appeared once. The V gene is TRBV18, the J gene TRBJ2-7; no clear D. The CDR3 sequence is 13 residues long. CDR1 is KGHSH and CDR2 is LQKENI in the germline V gene. V was trimmed by 3 bases and J by 9 bases, leaving 15 bases between them. CDR3 DNA: TGTGCCAGCTCACCTGCGTCTACAAATTGGCAGTACTTC. Translating gives CASSPASTNWQYF.

The chain couples TRBV12-2 to TRBJ1-3. TRBV12-2 is a recognized pseudogene. The CDR3 length is 20 residues. The CDR3: CASRLAQGTTTLGSGNTIYF. Here the CDR3 DNA reads TGTGCAAGTCGCTTAGCGCAGGGGACTACCACCCTAGGCTCTGGAAACACCATATATTTT.

This chain joins TRBV20-1 and TRBJ1-2; D remains unclear. The CDR3 runs 11 residues. CDR1 and CDR2 from the germline V gene are DFQATT and SNEGSKA (reference sequence). Trimming stripped 1 base from V and 6 bases from J, with 6 bases between. As DNA, the CDR3 is TGCAGTGCTAGAGGTGGGCATGGCTACACCTTC. This gives the protein CSARGGHGYTF.

J is TRBJ2-5 and V is TRBV5-8, with TRBD1 identical over 8 bases. The CDR3 spans 14 residues. J gave up 2 bases and V 7 bases, and 7 bases lay outside the gene matches. CDR1 and CDR2 from the germline V gene are SGHTS and YDEGEE. CDR3 sequence reads: CASPPHRGQETQYF. CDR3 in DNA: TGTGCCAGCCCCCCTCACAGGGGGCAAGAGACCCAGTACTTC.

The CDR3 spells CASSYSAARGPANYGYTF. The CDR3 DNA reads as TGTGCCAGCAGTTACTCCGCTGCCAGGGGGCCTGCTAACTATGGCTACACCTTC. The chain joins TRBV6-2 or TRBV6-3 to TRBJ1-2; 8 nucleotides agree with TRBD1. The CDR3 consists of 18 residues. V trimming: 0 bases; J trimming: 0 bases; junction bases outside the gene matches: 9. The germline gives CDR1 MNHEY, CDR2 SVGEGT.

The V call is TRBV6-5, the J call TRBJ2-7; weak D call: TRBD1 (5 bases). Between the trimmed V and J ends, which lost 2 bases and 0 bases, there was a span of 11 bases. This CDR3 spans 15 amino acids. CDR1 is MNHEY and CDR2 is SVGAGI in the germline V gene. CDR3 sequence: CASSYTTVPSYEQYF. The DNA of the CDR3 is TGTGCCAGCAGTTACACGACAGTACCCTCCTACGAGCAGTACTTC.

This clone was counted once. CDR3 in DNA: TGTGCCAGCACCCCATTCCGGGATCCAACTAATGAAAAACTGTTTTTT. Translating it yields CASTPFRDPTNEKLFF. V is TRBV6-2 or TRBV6-3 and J is TRBJ1-4; D gene ambiguous. Trimming left V 7 bases short and J 0 bases short, with 15 bases between. The CDR3 contains 16 residues. The germline V gene has CDR1 MNHEY and CDR2 SVGEGT.

The rearrangement links TRBV20-1 to TRBJ2-7; D not resolved. Germline values: CDR1 DFQATT, CDR2 SNEGSKA (reference sequence). V lost 3 bases, J lost 3 bases, and 15 bases lay in between. CDR3 length: 14 amino acids. The CDR3 sequence: CSASRPDLLYEQYF. CDR3 DNA sequence: TGCAGTGCTAGTAGGCCAGACCTCCTCTACGAGCAGTACTTC.

In this sample, this clone turned up a few times. The rearrangement links TRBV3-1 (or the pseudogene TRBV3-2) to TRBJ2-7; a weak D match, TRBD1 (6 bases). Deletions cut 6 bases from V and 4 bases from J, with 13 bases between. CDR3 size: 13 residues. The germline gives CDR1 LGHDT, CDR2 YNNKEL (reference sequence). DNA for the CDR3: TGTGCCAGCAGACTACAGGGCGAATACGAGCAGTACTTC. This translates into CASRLQGEYEQYF.

The V call is TRBV21-1, the J call TRBJ2-7. TRBV21-1 is assigned pseudogene status. The CDR3 covers 14 residues. Here the CDR3 reads CASHSRDGCYEQYF. Here the CDR3 DNA reads TGTGCCAGTCATTCCCGGGACGGCTGCTACGAGCAGTACTTC.

V is TRBV30 and J is TRBJ2-3; D possibly matches TRBD1 or TRBD2 (6 bases each). The CDR3 length is 13 residues. Germline CDR1 is GTSNPN and CDR2 is SVGIG (reference sequence). Trimming cost V 3 bases and J 2 bases, with 9 bases left between them. CDR3 amino acids: CAWRWGATDTQYF. For the CDR3, the DNA is TGTGCCTGGAGGTGGGGGGCCACAGATACGCAGTATTTT.

As concerns this clone: Other DNA sequences in this specimen translate into the identical CDR3. The rearrangement joins TRBV28 to TRBJ2-7; 8 bases map to TRBD1. Trimming took 4 bases from V and 3 from J; bases not matched to a gene: 2. The germline V gene has CDR1 MDHEN and CDR2 SYDVKM. This CDR3 has 13 amino acids. This CDR3 is CASSSGQGYEQYF. CDR3 nucleotides: TGTGCCAGCAGTTCCGGACAGGGCTACGAGCAGTACTTC.

This sequence joins TRBV9 and TRBJ1-1; D call uncertain. The CDR3 has 15 amino acids. Germline lookup yields CDR1 SGDLS and CDR2 YYNGEE. V shed 1 base and J shed 0 bases, with 10 bases lying between them. The CDR3 DNA follows: TGTGCCAGCAGCGTATATCGAGACTTGAACACTGAAGCTTTCTTT. It yields the protein CASSVYRDLNTEAFF.

The V and J genes are TRBV9 and TRBJ1-3; D unclear. Germline V gives CDR1 SGDLS, CDR2 YYNGEE. Trimming removed 2 bases from V and 4 bases from J, with 7 bases in between. The CDR3 spans 13 residues. CDR3 residues: CASSVLEGNTIYF. CDR3 DNA: TGTGCCAGCAGCGTGTTAGAAGGAAACACCATATATTTT.

The V and J genes are TRBV5-4 and TRBJ2-5, with a weak D call TRBD1 (6 bases). Germline loops: CDR1 SGHNT, CDR2 YYREEE (reference sequence). The V gene lost 4 bases and the J gene lost 5 bases, with 15 bases spanning the gap. The CDR3 covers 14 residues. Here the CDR3 reads CASSLVGARETQYF. The DNA for the CDR3 is TGTGCCAGCAGCCTCGTGGGGGCCAGGGAGACCCAGTACTTC. Filled out from reference TRBV5-4 and TRBJ2-5, the complete variable domain reads ETGVTQSPTHLIKTRGQQVTLRCSSQSGHNTVSWYQQALGQGPQFIFQYYREEENGRGNFPPRFSGLQFPNYSSELNVNALELDDSALYLCASSLVGARETQYFGPGTRLLVL.

The gene calls are TRBV3-1 (or the pseudogene TRBV3-2) and TRBJ1-6; 7 nucleotides agree with TRBD1. This CDR3 is 16 amino acids long. Germline V lookup: CDR1 LGHDT, CDR2 YNNKEL (reference sequence). Trimming at V came to 3 bases and at J to 7 bases, leaving 9 bases not matched to a gene. The CDR3 coding sequence is TGTGCCAGCAGCCAGGTCGGACAGGAACCAAATTCACCCCTCCACTTT. It translates to CASSQVGQEPNSPLHF.

The V call is TRBV6-5, the J call TRBJ2-7; D possibly matches TRBD1 or TRBD2 (5 bases each). This CDR3 region has 14 residues. Germline CDR1 is MNHEY and CDR2 is SVGAGI. The ends were cut back, 6 bases at V and 2 bases at J, with 14 bases in the middle. CDR3 nucleotide sequence: TGTGCCAGCAGACCCGGGACGGAGGCCTACGAGCAGTACTTC. Translated, it gives CASRPGTEAYEQYF.

V usage is TRBV19 and J usage is TRBJ1-1; D call uncertain. The CDR3 has 10 amino acids. Germline lookup yields CDR1 LNHDA and CDR2 SQIVND (reference sequence). V lost 7 bases to trimming and J lost 4 bases, with 4 bases between them. The CDR3 sequence: CASTGTEAFF. DNA for the CDR3: TGTGCCAGTACAGGCACTGAAGCTTTCTTT.

This sequence joins TRBV27 and TRBJ1-2, with D perhaps TRBD1 (6 bases). Germline CDR1 reads MNHEY; CDR2 reads SMNVEV (reference sequence). The CDR3 has 14 amino acids. V was shortened by 5 bases and J by 5 bases, with 15 bases between the two germline ends. The CDR3 DNA reads as TGTGCCAGCAGTACCGGGGGCCTTCCTTATGGCTACACCTTC. Protein: CASSTGGLPYGYTF.

J is TRBJ1-3 and V is TRBV5-1; 7 nucleotides match TRBD1. The CDR3 spans 13 residues. The V and J ends lost 7 bases and 3 bases, in that order; junction bases with no gene match: 4. The germline V gene has CDR1 SGHRS and CDR2 YFSETQ. The CDR3 spells CASQGEGGNTIYF. The DNA for the CDR3 is TGCGCCAGCCAGGGGGAAGGTGGAAACACCATATATTTT. Full variable domain (outside the CDR3, taken from reference TRBV5-1 and TRBJ1-3): KAGVTQTPRYLIKTRGQQVTLSCSPISGHRSVSWYQQTPGQGLQFLFEYFSETQRNKGNFPGRFSGRQFSNSRSEMNVSTLELGDSALYLCASQGEGGNTIYFGEGSWLTVV.

The V and J genes are TRBV3-1 (or the pseudogene TRBV3-2) and TRBJ1-1; D gene ambiguous. This CDR3 has 12 amino acids. The germline CDR1 and CDR2 sequences are LGHDT and YNNKEL (reference sequence). V was clipped by 2 bases and J by 3 bases, with 4 bases between them. In DNA form, the CDR3 reads TGTGCCAGCAGCCAATGGGACACTGAAGCTTTCTTT. It yields the protein CASSQWDTEAFF.

The chain has TRBV28 and TRBJ2-7, with 7 bases matching TRBD1. The germline gives CDR1 MDHEN, CDR2 SYDVKM. The CDR3 contains 14 residues. V shed 5 bases and J 3 bases; nucleotides not matched to a gene: 7. The CDR3 DNA reads TGTGCCAGCAGTCCCAGACAGGGACGCTACGAGCAGTACTTC. It is translated as CASSPRQGRYEQYF. Filled out from reference TRBV28 and TRBJ2-7, the complete variable domain reads DVKVTQSSRYLVKRTGEKVFLECVQDMDHENMFWYRQDPGLGLRLIYFSYDVKMKEKGDIPEGYSVSREKKERFSLILESASTNQTSMYLCASSPRQGRYEQYFGPGTRLTVT.

The V gene is TRBV15, the J gene TRBJ1-2; 9 nucleotides agree with TRBD1. V lost 5 bases, J lost 8 bases, and 12 bases stayed unmatched. This CDR3 has 15 amino acids. CDR1 LNHNV and CDR2 YYDKDF come from the germline V gene (reference sequence). CDR3 DNA sequence: TGTGCCACCAGCCCCAACCTCGGGACAGGGAACGGCTACACCTTC. It specifies CATSPNLGTGNGYTF.

The V call is TRBV21-1, the J call TRBJ1-5; the listed D gene, TRBD1, was not tested against the DNA. TRBV21-1 is noted as a pseudogene. The CDR3 sequence is 15 residues long. CDR3 protein: CASSKGQERDQPQHF. The DNA for the CDR3 is TGTGCCAGCAGCAAAGGACAGGAGAGGGATCAGCCCCAGCATTTT.

This chain uses TRBV7-9 with TRBJ2-7, with D unresolved. CDR1 is SEHNR and CDR2 is FQNEAQ in the germline V gene (reference sequence). The V end lost 1 base, the J end lost 4 bases, and 5 bases lay between the germline ends. The CDR3 totals 12 residues. The CDR3 region has the DNA TGTGCCAGCAGCTTAGGCCAGTACGAGCAGTACTTC. Translating it yields CASSLGQYEQYF.